This T cell receptor (beta chain) was sequenced in a study of blood T cell repertoires in COVID-19. Method: immunoSEQ multiplex PCR; TCRdb's copy keeps in-frame clones and lacks some. This repertoire shows about 330,000 clones, about nine tenths found once; its top ten account for roughly a tenth. With 2 bases clipped from V and 6 bases from J, the junction kept 5 bases outside the gene matches. Germline CDR1 is KGHDR and CDR2 is SFDVKD. This CDR3 region has 15 residues. Source material: peripheral blood. The J gene is TRBJ1-2, the V gene TRBV24-1; 10 nucleotides line up with TRBD1. This clonotype was sampled from a man aged 30 to 45 with COVID-19, enrolled during active disease. CDR3: CATSDSGQGLDGYTF. The CDR3 DNA reads as TGTGCCACCAGTGATTCGGGACAGGGGTTGGATGGCTACACCTTC.